The 23 T cell receptor beta chains below were found in one sample sequenced in a study of blood T cell repertoires in COVID-19. The method was immunoSEQ multiplex PCR; TCRdb's version includes in-frame clones alone and lacks a portion of them. The sample has more than 200,000 clones; 80% to 90% are singletons. Specimen: peripheral blood. These receptors all stem from a woman between 50 and 59 years old with acute or convalescent COVID-19.

The J gene is TRBJ2-7, the V gene TRBV7-6; TRBD1 agrees at 7 bases. J gave up 4 bases and V 2 bases, and 14 bases lay outside the gene matches. This CDR3 is 17 amino acids long. Germline V lookup: CDR1 SGHVS, CDR2 FNYEAQ. As DNA, the CDR3 is TGTGCCAGCAGCTTAAGCCCGTTAAGGCACAGGGGTTACGAGCAGTACTTC. It codes for CASSLSPLRHRGYEQYF.

The V call is TRBV18, the J call TRBJ1-5, with 8 bases matching TRBD1. CDR3 size: 16 residues. Trimming removed 0 bases from V and 6 bases from J; junction bases left unmatched: 7. Germline CDR1 KGHSH, CDR2 LQKENI. The CDR3, as DNA: TGTGCCAGCTCACCACCTCAGGGGGCGTCCGGTCAGCCCCAGCATTTT. It specifies CASSPPQGASGQPQHF.

This clone appeared a few times. The chain is built from TRBV19 and TRBJ1-4; D perhaps matches TRBD1 (6 bases). This CDR3 comprises 14 residues. CDR1 is LNHDA and CDR2 is SQIVND in the germline V gene (reference sequence). Between the trimmed V and J ends, which lost 6 bases and 7 bases, there was a span of 15 bases. The CDR3, as DNA: TGTGCCAGTAGCTCACAGGGTGTTAGTGAAAAACTGTTTTTT. As protein: CASSSQGVSEKLFF.

This chain links TRBV6-5 with TRBJ1-1; TRBD1 is a possible D gene (6 bases). Trimming left V 5 bases short and J 7 bases short, with 8 bases between. The CDR3 is 11 amino acids. Germline CDR1 and CDR2: MNHEY and SVGAGI. CDR3: CASSQGIEAFF. For the CDR3, the DNA is TGTGCCAGCAGTCAGGGGATTGAAGCTTTCTTT.

This chain connects TRBV19 to TRBJ2-3; 11 bases line up with TRBD2. V was clipped by 5 bases and J by 0 bases; unmatched bases: 4. The CDR3 consists of 16 residues. Germline V CDR1 and CDR2: LNHDA, SQIVND (reference sequence). CDR3 residues: CASSLGLAASTDTQYF. Written as DNA, the CDR3 is TGTGCCAGTAGTTTGGGACTAGCGGCAAGCACAGATACGCAGTATTTT. The full variable domain, with the rest looked up from reference TRBV19 and TRBJ2-3, is DGGITQSPKYLFRKEGQNVTLSCEQNLNHDAMYWYRQDPGQGLRLIYYSQIVNDFQKGDIAEGYSVSREKKESFPLTVTSAQKNPTAFYLCASSLGLAASTDTQYFGPGTRLTVL.

This clone has a handful of counts. The chain carries TRBV7-8 and TRBJ2-1, with 7 positions matching TRBD1. CDR3 length equals 20 residues. With 2 bases clipped from V and 0 bases from J, the junction kept 16 bases outside the gene matches. Germline CDR1 SGHVS, CDR2 FQNEAQ. DNA of the CDR3: TGTGCCAGCAGCTTACACAGGGGACCCAGCGGACCCAGCTCCTACAATGAGCAGTTCTTC. It is translated as CASSLHRGPSGPSSYNEQFF. Filled out from reference TRBV7-8 and TRBJ2-1, the complete variable domain reads GAGVSQSPRYKVAKRGQDVALRCDPISGHVSLFWYQQALGQGPEFLTYFQNEAQLDKSGLPSDRFFAERPEGSVSTLKIQRTQQEDSAVYLCASSLHRGPSGPSSYNEQFFGPGTRLTVL.

This chain uses TRBV4-1 with TRBJ2-5, with D perhaps TRBD2 (5 bases). Trimming cost V 0 bases and J 5 bases, with 16 bases left between them. The germline V gene has CDR1 MGHRA and CDR2 YSYEKL. CDR3 length equals 16 residues. Here the CDR3 DNA reads TGCGCCAGCAGCCAAGATGGGGTAGCTCCGGGGGAGACCCAGTACTTC. As protein: CASSQDGVAPGETQYF.

The chain uses TRBV7-2 and TRBJ2-3; 9 bases agree with TRBD2. Germline V CDR1 and CDR2: SGHTA, FQGNSA. Germline trimming cut 2 bases from V and 2 bases from J; bases unmatched to any gene: 5. This CDR3 has 16 residues. The CDR3 spells CASSLSASGATDTQYF. CDR3 nucleotide sequence: TGTGCCAGCAGCTTATCGGCTAGCGGGGCCACAGATACGCAGTATTTT.

V is TRBV20-1 and J is TRBJ1-4; D is unresolved. V was clipped by 3 bases and J by 0 bases, with 11 bases between them. CDR3 length: 15 residues. The germline gives CDR1 DFQATT, CDR2 SNEGSKA (reference sequence). As DNA, the CDR3 is TGCAGTGCTAGTCTCGACTGGGCAACTAATGAAAAACTGTTTTTT. Protein sequence: CSASLDWATNEKLFF.

This chain links TRBV15 with TRBJ1-1, with D possibly being TRBD1 (5 bases). The germline V and J ends were trimmed by 5 bases and 2 bases, with 12 bases remaining between them. This CDR3 is 14 amino acids long. Germline CDR1 and CDR2: LNHNV and YYDKDF (reference sequence). CDR3: CATSQQEGNTEAFF. CDR3 nucleotide sequence: TGTGCCACCAGCCAACAGGAGGGAAACACTGAAGCTTTCTTT.

The rearrangement joins TRBV6-1 to TRBJ2-1; a weak D match, TRBD2 (5 bases). V was cut by 2 bases and J by 9 bases, with 17 bases left in between. Per germline, CDR1 MNHNS and CDR2 SASEGT. The CDR3 sequence is 15 residues long. This CDR3 is CASSETRWLEGEQFF. CDR3 DNA sequence: TGTGCCAGCAGTGAAACCCGGTGGCTAGAGGGTGAGCAGTTCTTC.

CDR3 coding DNA: TGTGCCAGTAGGTCAGACGTAGCGGGAGGGGTACTGCACAATGAGCAGTTCTTC. It translates to CASRSDVAGGVLHNEQFF. The rearrangement links TRBV27 to TRBJ2-1; 11 bases are a match to TRBD2. The ends lost 9 bases at V and 5 bases at J; junction bases unmatched: 18. Germline CDR1 and CDR2: MNHEY and SMNVEV (reference sequence). This CDR3 comprises 18 residues.

The chain uses TRBV7-2 and TRBJ2-1, with 14 bases identical to TRBD2. This CDR3 has 17 amino acids. From germline, CDR1 is SGHTA and CDR2 FQGNSA. Losses at the gene ends were 1 base for V and 9 bases for J; bases not matched to a gene: 8. The CDR3 DNA follows: TGTGCCAGCAGCTTAGTCCTGACGGGACTAGCGGGAGTTGAGCAGTTCTTC. The encoded protein is CASSLVLTGLAGVEQFF.

The V and J genes are TRBV7-2 and TRBJ1-2; D remains unclear. The CDR3 runs 13 residues. The V gene's germline CDR1 is SGHTA and CDR2 FQGNSA. V was pared by 4 bases and J by 8 bases, with 14 bases between. This CDR3 is CASSSSMLYGYTF. The CDR3 nucleotides read TGTGCCAGCAGCTCATCTATGTTGTACGGCTACACCTTC.

The chain combines TRBV9 with TRBJ2-7, with 9 bases fitting TRBD1. This CDR3 region has 14 residues. The ends lost 3 bases at V and 2 bases at J; junction bases unmatched: 3. Per the germline V gene, CDR1 is SGDLS and CDR2 is YYNGEE. In DNA form, the CDR3 reads TGTGCCAGCAGCGCAGGGACAGGGACCTACGAGCAGTACTTC. Translation gives CASSAGTGTYEQYF.

The chain carries TRBV5-4 and TRBJ1-1, with 7 bases lining up with TRBD1. Trimming at V came to 6 bases and at J to 1 base, leaving 6 bases not matched to a gene. The CDR3 runs to 14 residues. Germline assignment: CDR1 SGHNT and CDR2 YYREEE (reference sequence). CDR3 sequence: CASTPGQPNTEAFF. CDR3 bases: TGTGCCAGCACCCCGGGACAGCCGAACACTGAAGCTTTCTTT.

Only a few counts were recorded for this clone. The gene calls are TRBV6-5 and TRBJ1-1, with 7 positions matching TRBD1. CDR1 is MNHEY, CDR2 SVGAGI, per germline. V trimming: 6 bases; J trimming: 1 base; junction bases outside the gene matches: 8. The length of the CDR3 is 15 residues. CDR3 sequence (DNA): TGTGCCAGCAGCAGTGTTTCAGGGGGGAACACTGAAGCTTTCTTT. Translated, it gives CASSSVSGGNTEAFF.

The chain has TRBV24-1 and TRBJ2-1; 7 nucleotides align to TRBD1. Looked up from germline, CDR1 is KGHDR and CDR2 is SFDVKD. CDR3 length: 16 residues. The J segment lost 8 bases and the V segment lost 3 bases, leaving 12 bases of the junction unmatched. CDR3 sequence (DNA): TGTGCCACCAGTGATCCCTACAGGGAAGGGGGCCATGAGCAGTTCTTC. It translates to CATSDPYREGGHEQFF.

This chain connects TRBV5-1 to TRBJ2-1; perhaps TRBD2 as D (7 bases). This CDR3 has 16 residues. Germline-derived CDR1 and CDR2 are SGHRS and YFSETQ. Trimming removed 4 bases from V and 7 bases from J, with 21 bases in between. The CDR3 protein is CASSRPEGGPPNEQFF. The CDR3 nucleotides read TGCGCCAGCAGCCGTCCCGAGGGGGGGCCTCCTAATGAGCAGTTCTTC.

The rearrangement links TRBV6-6 to TRBJ2-7, with 11 bases lining up with TRBD2. In germline, CDR1 is MNHNY, CDR2 SVGAGI (reference sequence). This CDR3 contains 15 residues. V trimming: 5 bases; J trimming: 7 bases; junction bases outside the gene matches: 10. The CDR3 bases are TGTGCCAGCAGTCTACAGGGACTAGCGGCTGGGGAGCAGTACTTC. Translating gives CASSLQGLAAGEQYF.

The chain uses TRBV5-4 and TRBJ2-1; 7 bases are shared with TRBD2. CDR1 and CDR2 (germline): SGHNT, YYREEE (reference sequence). The CDR3 length is 15 residues. With V trimmed by 2 bases and J by 0 bases, 2 bases remained unmatched. In DNA form, the CDR3 reads TGTGCCAGCAGCTTAGGGGAGGGCTCCTACAATGAGCAGTTCTTC. Translation gives CASSLGEGSYNEQFF.

The chain has TRBV24-1 and TRBJ1-1, with TRBD1 identical over 9 bases. From germline, CDR1 is KGHDR and CDR2 SFDVKD. V shed 6 bases and J 7 bases; nucleotides not matched to a gene: 8. The CDR3 is made up of 14 amino acids. The CDR3 spells CATSRTGVEGEAFF. DNA of the CDR3: TGTGCCACCAGTCGGACAGGGGTTGAGGGTGAAGCTTTCTTT.

The chain combines TRBV10-3 with TRBJ1-1, with 7 bases identical to TRBD1. Germline CDR1 ENHRY, CDR2 SYGVKD. V trimming: 11 bases; J trimming: 1 base; junction bases outside the gene matches: 7. The CDR3 consists of 13 residues. The CDR3 nucleotides read TGTGCCTCCCTAAGGGGGCAGAACACTGAAGCTTTCTTT. Translated, it gives CASLRGQNTEAFF.